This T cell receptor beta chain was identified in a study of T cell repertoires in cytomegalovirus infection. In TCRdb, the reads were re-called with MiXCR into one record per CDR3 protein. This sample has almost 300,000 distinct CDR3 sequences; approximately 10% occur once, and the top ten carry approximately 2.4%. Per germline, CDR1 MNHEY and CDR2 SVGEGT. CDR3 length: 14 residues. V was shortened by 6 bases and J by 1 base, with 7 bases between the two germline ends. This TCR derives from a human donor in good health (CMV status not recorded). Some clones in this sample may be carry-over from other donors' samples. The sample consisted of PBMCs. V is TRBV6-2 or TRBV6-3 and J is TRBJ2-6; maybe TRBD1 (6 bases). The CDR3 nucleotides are TGTGCCAGCAGCGGACAGTCTGGGGCCAACGTCCTGACTTTC. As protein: CASSGQSGANVLTF.